A single count supports the clone carrying this T cell receptor beta chain. J was trimmed by 4 bases and V by 4 bases; bases with no gene match: 18. The CDR3 is 19 residues long. Looked up from germline, CDR1 is SGDLS and CDR2 is YYNGEE. This entry belongs to a study of blood T cell repertoires in COVID-19. Study at large: T cells, B-cell-depleted T cells, or PBMCs provided the cDNA or gDNA that served as material.

Original processing methods: Estimation of nucleated cell counts relied on the amplification of reference gene primers. The table came from immunoSEQ multiplex PCR; TCRdb's copy has only in-frame clones and leaves some out. That table is the source of V, J and clone size, and D and trimming were worked out from the DNA. The table includes around 260,000 clones, 65% to 90% detected once. The receptor was isolated from a human donor in a cohort sampled during active COVID-19. The chain is built from TRBV9 and TRBJ2-5; TRBD2 matches at 11 bases. Sequencing was done on a sample of peripheral blood. The CDR3 region is CASSSGQNPSGRLGETQYF. CDR3 DNA sequence: TGTGCCAGCAGCTCAGGACAGAACCCTAGCGGGAGGTTGGGAGAGACCCAGTACTTC.